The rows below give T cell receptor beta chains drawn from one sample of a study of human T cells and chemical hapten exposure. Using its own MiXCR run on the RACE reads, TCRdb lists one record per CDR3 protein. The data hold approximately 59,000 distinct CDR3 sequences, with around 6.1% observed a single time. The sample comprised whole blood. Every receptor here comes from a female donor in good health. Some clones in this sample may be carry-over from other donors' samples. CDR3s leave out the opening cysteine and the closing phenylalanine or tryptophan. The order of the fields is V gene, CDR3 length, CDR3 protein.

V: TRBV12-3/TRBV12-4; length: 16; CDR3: ASRPLASGRGGANVLT
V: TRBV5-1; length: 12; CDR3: ASSLFSYNSPLH
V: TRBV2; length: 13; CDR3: ASSVGLARTDTQY
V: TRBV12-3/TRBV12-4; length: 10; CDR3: ASRRPAGSQY
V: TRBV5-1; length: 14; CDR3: ASSLARFTSTDTQY
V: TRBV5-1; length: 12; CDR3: ASSLEGDSTEAF
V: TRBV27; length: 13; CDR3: ASSLSGVGGYGYT
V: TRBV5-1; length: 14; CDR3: ASSATGSSREETQY
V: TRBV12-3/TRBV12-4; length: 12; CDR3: ASRRRGNSHEQY
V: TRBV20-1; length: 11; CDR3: SASGAITDTQY
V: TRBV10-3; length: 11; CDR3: AISSGDNQPQH